The sequence of this T cell receptor (beta chain) was determined in a study of OX40 agonist ivuxolimab in advanced cancers. Across the whole study: Patients were treated with ivuxolimab, an agonistic anti-OX40 (CD134) antibody. Every 2 weeks, ivuxolimab was infused into the patients intravenously at between 0.01 and 10 mg/kg. The dose-escalation cohort had hepatocellular carcinoma, melanoma, renal cell or head and neck cancer.

The CDR3 extends over 15 amino acids. CDR1 is KGHSH, CDR2 LQKENI, per germline. V was clipped by 4 bases and J by 5 bases; unmatched bases: 6. Here immunoSEQ multiplex PCR was the method, and the copy in TCRdb shows in-frame clones only, minus some. Of around 60,000 clones in the sample, about nine tenths are singletons; the top ten hold 16%. This clonotype was obtained from an adult with an advanced solid tumor such as melanoma, head and neck, liver or kidney cancer. V and J are TRBV18 and TRBJ2-2; 8 bases are shared with TRBD1. The source was CD4+ or CD8+ T cells sorted from blood, collected in a trial of the OX40 agonist ivuxolimab. Written as DNA, the CDR3 is TGTGCCAGCTCACTGGGACAGGAAGTAACCGGGGAGCTGTTTTTT. Protein: CASSLGQEVTGELFF.